A single sample gave rise to the 21 T cell receptor beta chains below, sequenced in a study of T cell responses to AZD1222 COVID-19 vaccine. Produced via immunoSEQ multiplex PCR; TCRdb's table is partial and in-frame only. The repertoire holds around 110,000 clones, with about 90% as singletons. This specimen consisted of peripheral blood, obtained on day 0 of AZD1222 vaccination. Every receptor here comes from an adult in good health.

V gene TRBV6-5 combines with J gene TRBJ1-4; D ambiguous. The CDR3 runs 11 residues. Trimming took 6 bases from V and 9 from J, leaving 8 bases between them. Germline CDR1 MNHEY, CDR2 SVGAGI. The CDR3: CASRKAQKLFF. The DNA of the CDR3 is TGTGCCAGCAGAAAAGCACAAAAACTGTTTTTT.

This rearrangement joins TRBV18 to TRBJ2-3; TRBD2 matches 8 bases. The ends lost 3 bases at V and 10 bases at J; junction bases unmatched: 9. There are 14 residues in the CDR3. Germline CDR1 reads KGHSH; CDR2 reads LQKENI. The CDR3 here is CASSPTTDSGAQYF. The CDR3 DNA sequence: TGTGCCAGCTCACCCACTACCGATAGCGGGGCGCAGTATTTT. Looking up the rest from reference TRBV18 and TRBJ2-3 gives the full variable domain: NAGVMQNPRHLVRRRGQEARLRCSPMKGHSHVYWYRQLPEEGLKFMVYLQKENIIDESGMPKERFSAEFPKEGPSILRIQQVVRGDSAAYFCASSPTTDSGAQYFGPGTRLTVL.

The J gene is TRBJ2-3, the V gene TRBV2; possible D gene TRBD1, 5 bases. Germline loops: CDR1 SNHLY, CDR2 FYNNEI. The V end was cut by 8 bases, the J end by 0 bases, with 12 bases between. The CDR3 contains 14 residues. The CDR3 nucleotides read TGTGCCAGCGGGGCCCTGGTGAGCACAGATACGCAGTATTTT. The encoded protein is CASGALVSTDTQYF. Based on the CDR3 plus reference TRBV2 and TRBJ2-3, the full variable domain is EPEVTQTPSHQVTQMGQEVILRCVPISNHLYFYWYRQILGQKVEFLVSFYNNEISEKSEIFDDQFSVERPDGSNFTLKIRSTKLEDSAMYFCASGALVSTDTQYFGPGTRLTVL.

This sequence joins TRBV7-9 and TRBJ2-7; possible D gene TRBD1, 6 bases. Per the germline V gene, CDR1 is SEHNR and CDR2 is FQNEAQ (reference sequence). V was cut by 2 bases and J by 11 bases, with 16 bases left in between. This CDR3 is built from 13 residues. The CDR3, as DNA: TGTGCCAGCAGCTTAATGGGGACATCCCAAAAGTACTTC. Its protein is CASSLMGTSQKYF.

This sequence joins TRBV7-9 and TRBJ2-1; D not certain. V was pared by 5 bases and J by 4 bases, with 12 bases between. The CDR3 covers 14 residues. Germline-derived CDR1 and CDR2 are SEHNR and FQNEAQ (reference sequence). Written as DNA, the CDR3 is TGTGCCAGCAGCCCTCGTCTGCCGTACAATGAGCAGTTCTTC. It is translated as CASSPRLPYNEQFF.

This clone is a singleton in its sample. CDR3 nucleotides: TGTGCCAGCAGCACCCACGGACAGGGGAGGGCACCCCTCCACTTT. This translates into CASSTHGQGRAPLHF. The chain has TRBV3-1 (or the pseudogene TRBV3-2) and TRBJ1-6; 9 bases align to TRBD1. V shed 5 bases and J 11 bases; nucleotides not matched to a gene: 10. The CDR3 has 15 amino acids. In germline, CDR1 is LGHDT, CDR2 YNNKEL (reference sequence).

This sequence joins TRBV21-1 and TRBJ1-6. TRBV21-1 is a recognized pseudogene. The CDR3 runs 15 residues. For the CDR3, the DNA is TGTGCCAGCCATCGGGGGGGCAGGGGGTTTTCACCCCTCCACTTT. Translation gives CASHRGGRGFSPLHF.

The chain couples TRBV6-5 to TRBJ1-5, with 8 nucleotides matching TRBD1. Germline loops: CDR1 MNHEY, CDR2 SVGAGI. There are 15 residues in the CDR3. V was pared by 6 bases and J by 4 bases, with 8 bases of the junction left unmatched. This CDR3 reads CASRQQTGGNQPQHF. The CDR3 nucleotides are TGTGCCAGCAGACAACAAACAGGGGGAAATCAGCCCCAGCATTTT.

The genes are TRBV4-1 and TRBJ2-1, with D possibly being TRBD2 (5 bases). The length of the CDR3 is 18 residues. Germline V gene lookup returns CDR1 MGHRA and CDR2 YSYEKL. V was clipped by 1 base and J by 0 bases, with 16 bases between them. CDR3 region: CASSQALLALGSYNEQFF. In nucleotides, the CDR3 is TGCGCCAGCAGCCAAGCCCTGCTAGCTTTAGGCTCCTACAATGAGCAGTTCTTC.

This sequence joins TRBV7-8 and TRBJ1-4; possibly TRBD1 for D (5 bases). CDR3 size: 13 residues. V was shortened by 4 bases and J by 4 bases, with 7 bases between the two germline ends. CDR1 and CDR2 (germline): SGHVS, FQNEAQ. CDR3 residues: CASSSGFNEKLFF. The CDR3 coding sequence is TGTGCCAGCAGCTCAGGGTTTAATGAAAAACTGTTTTTT.

This chain connects TRBV19 to TRBJ1-3; unclear D gene. The CDR3 length is 14 residues. Trimming took 3 bases from V and 0 from J, leaving 6 bases between them. Germline V gene data show CDR1 as LNHDA and CDR2 as SQIVND (reference sequence). This chain's CDR3 is CASSMANSGNTIYF. CDR3 in DNA: TGTGCCAGTAGTATGGCGAACTCTGGAAACACCATATATTTT.

V gene TRBV7-2 combines with J gene TRBJ1-5; D is unresolved. The germline V gene has CDR1 SGHTA and CDR2 FQGNSA. CDR3 length: 14 amino acids. V was clipped by 3 bases and J by 7 bases, with 13 bases between them. CDR3 sequence (DNA): TGTGCCAGCAGCTTGGGCTTCGAGAGACAGCCCCAGCATTTT. It codes for CASSLGFERQPQHF.

This chain connects TRBV18 to TRBJ1-1; 7 bases line up with TRBD1. This CDR3 has 13 amino acids. V was pared by 10 bases and J by 1 base, with 6 bases of the junction left unmatched. Germline V CDR1 and CDR2: KGHSH, LQKENI. The CDR3 here is CATTGTANTEAFF. The DNA for the CDR3 is TGTGCCACTACCGGGACAGCGAACACTGAAGCTTTCTTT.

This clone was seen once. At one end the junction does not follow the germline gene, possibly because of a read error. The chain uses TRBV29-1 and TRBJ1-2, with no clear D. Germline-derived CDR1 and CDR2 are SQVTM and ANQGSEA. This CDR3 contains 11 residues. CDR3 sequence (DNA): TGCAGCGTTGAGCCGGTTAGGCGGACCATCTTC. It specifies CSVEPVRRTIF.

V gene TRBV5-1 combines with J gene TRBJ1-5, with D possibly being TRBD1 (5 bases). Trimming removed 3 bases at V and 2 bases at J, with 9 bases between. Germline CDR1 and CDR2: SGHRS and YFSETQ. The CDR3 sequence is 14 residues long. The CDR3 DNA follows: TGCGCCAGCAGCTCTGGGGGGGGCAATCAGCCCCAGCATTTT. This codes for CASSSGGGNQPQHF.

V is TRBV19 and J is TRBJ2-2; TRBD1 matches at 7 bases. V gave up 3 bases and J gave up 4 bases; unmatched junction bases: 2. Germline values: CDR1 LNHDA, CDR2 SQIVND (reference sequence). The CDR3 is made up of 14 amino acids. CDR3 nucleotide sequence: TGTGCCAGTAGTATGGGACAGACCACCGGGGAGCTGTTTTTT. Protein: CASSMGQTTGELFF. Full variable domain (rest looked up from reference TRBV19 and TRBJ2-2): DGGITQSPKYLFRKEGQNVTLSCEQNLNHDAMYWYRQDPGQGLRLIYYSQIVNDFQKGDIAEGYSVSREKKESFPLTVTSAQKNPTAFYLCASSMGQTTGELFFGEGSRLTVL.

The chain has TRBV6-1 and TRBJ2-5; D perhaps matches TRBD2 (5 bases). Germline V lookup: CDR1 MNHNS, CDR2 SASEGT. V was shortened by 2 bases and J by 4 bases, with 14 bases between the two germline ends. CDR3 length: 15 residues. The DNA for the CDR3 is TGTGCCAGCAGTGAACTGTGGGCTAGCTCAGAGACCCAGTACTTC. This codes for CASSELWASSETQYF.

This rearrangement joins TRBV3-1 (or the pseudogene TRBV3-2) to TRBJ1-5; D unresolved. Germline assignment: CDR1 LGHDT and CDR2 YNNKEL (reference sequence). This CDR3 is 14 amino acids long. Trimming took off 2 bases at V and 10 bases at J, with 15 bases between the two ends. The CDR3 here is CASSQSPDSRPQHF. CDR3 coding DNA: TGTGCCAGCAGCCAATCACCCGATTCACGTCCCCAGCATTTT.

This clone came up once. V gene TRBV4-1 combines with J gene TRBJ1-1; D might be TRBD1 (6 bases). The CDR3 spans 13 residues. Trimming cost V 3 bases and J 14 bases, with 19 bases left between them. CDR1 and CDR2 from the germline V gene are MGHRA and YSYEKL. CDR3 sequence: CASSQANTDGTFF. The CDR3 DNA reads as TGCGCCAGCAGCCAGGCTAACACGGACGGGACATTCTTT.

This clone was seen just once. The chain links TRBV25-1 to TRBJ2-1; D is uncertain. Germline CDR1 MGHDK, CDR2 SYGVNS. The length of the CDR3 is 13 residues. Trimming removed 5 bases from V and 6 bases from J, with 11 bases in between. In DNA form, the CDR3 reads TGTGCCAGCAGTTCCGCGAGCCTCAATGAGCAGTTCTTC. Translating gives CASSSASLNEQFF.

The J gene is TRBJ1-5, the V gene TRBV7-2, with D possibly TRBD1 on 6 matching bases. The CDR3 spans 14 residues. CDR1 is SGHTA, CDR2 FQGNSA, per germline. Trimming removed 1 base from V and 7 bases from J, with 11 bases in between. The CDR3 here is CASSLGQVLQPQHF. The CDR3 DNA is TGTGCCAGCAGCTTAGGACAGGTTTTACAGCCCCAGCATTTT. The whole variable domain, remainder taken from reference TRBV7-2 and TRBJ1-5, is GAGVSQSPSNKVTEKGKDVELRCDPISGHTALYWYRQSLGQGLEFLIYFQGNSAPDKSGLPSDRFSAERTGGSVSTLTIQRTQQEDSAVYLCASSLGQVLQPQHFGDGTRLSIL.